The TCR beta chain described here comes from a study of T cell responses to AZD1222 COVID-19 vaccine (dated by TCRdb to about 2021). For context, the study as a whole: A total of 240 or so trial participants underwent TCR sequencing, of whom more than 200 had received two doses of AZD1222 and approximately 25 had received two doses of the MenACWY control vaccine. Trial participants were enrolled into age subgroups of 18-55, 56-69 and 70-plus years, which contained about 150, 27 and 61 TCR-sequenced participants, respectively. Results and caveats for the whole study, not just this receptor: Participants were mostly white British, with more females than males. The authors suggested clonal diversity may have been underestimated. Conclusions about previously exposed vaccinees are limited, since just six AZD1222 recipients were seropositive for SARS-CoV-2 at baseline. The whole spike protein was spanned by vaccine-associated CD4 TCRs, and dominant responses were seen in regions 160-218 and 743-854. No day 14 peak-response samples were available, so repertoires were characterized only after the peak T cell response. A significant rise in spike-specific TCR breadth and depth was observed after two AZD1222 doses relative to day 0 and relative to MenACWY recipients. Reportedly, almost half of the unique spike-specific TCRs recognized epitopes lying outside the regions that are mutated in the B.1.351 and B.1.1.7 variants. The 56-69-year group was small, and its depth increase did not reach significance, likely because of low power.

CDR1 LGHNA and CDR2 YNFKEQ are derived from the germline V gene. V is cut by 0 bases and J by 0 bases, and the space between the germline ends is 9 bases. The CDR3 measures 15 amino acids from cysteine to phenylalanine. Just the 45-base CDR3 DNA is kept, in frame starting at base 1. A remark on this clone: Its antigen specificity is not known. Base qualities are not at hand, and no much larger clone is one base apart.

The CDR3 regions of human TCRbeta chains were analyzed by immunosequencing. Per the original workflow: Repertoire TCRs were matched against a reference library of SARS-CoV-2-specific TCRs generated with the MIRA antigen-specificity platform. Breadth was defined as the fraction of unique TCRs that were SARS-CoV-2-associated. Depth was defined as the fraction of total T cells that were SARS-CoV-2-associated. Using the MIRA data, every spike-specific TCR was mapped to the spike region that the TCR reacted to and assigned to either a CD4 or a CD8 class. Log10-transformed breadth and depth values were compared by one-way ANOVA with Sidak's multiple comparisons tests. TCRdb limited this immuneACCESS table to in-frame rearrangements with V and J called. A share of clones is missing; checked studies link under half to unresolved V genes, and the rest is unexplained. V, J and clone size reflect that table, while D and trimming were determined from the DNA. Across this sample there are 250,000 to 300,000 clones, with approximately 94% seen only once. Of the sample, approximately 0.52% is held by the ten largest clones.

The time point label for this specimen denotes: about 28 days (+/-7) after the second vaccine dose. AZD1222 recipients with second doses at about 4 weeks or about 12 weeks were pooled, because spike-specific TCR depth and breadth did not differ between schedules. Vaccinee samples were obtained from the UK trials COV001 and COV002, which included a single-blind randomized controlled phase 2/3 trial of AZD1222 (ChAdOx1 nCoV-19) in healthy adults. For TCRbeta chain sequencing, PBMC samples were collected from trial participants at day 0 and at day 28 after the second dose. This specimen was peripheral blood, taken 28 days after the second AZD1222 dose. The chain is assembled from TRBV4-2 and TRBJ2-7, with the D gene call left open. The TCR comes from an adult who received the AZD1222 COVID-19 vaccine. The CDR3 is CASSQDRPSSYEQYF. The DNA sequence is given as TGTGCCAGCAGCCAAGATCGACCGAGCTCCTACGAGCAGTACTTC.